The 7 T cell receptor beta chains below all came from one sample that was sequenced in a study of blood T cell repertoires in COVID-19 (dated by TCRdb to 2018 to 2020). Preparation of the library involved the immunoSEQ multiplex PCR assay. This is the immuneACCESS table as TCRdb keeps it, with only in-frame sequences that have V and J called. A part of the clones is gone; compared with another copy, unresolved V genes explain less than half, and the rest is unexplained. This sample gives 76,000 or so clones in total; around 90% of them show up just once. Approximately 8% of the sample is held by the ten biggest clonotypes. Sequencing was carried out using peripheral blood. These receptor sequences come from a young man with acute or convalescent COVID-19.

The chain employs TRBV19 and TRBJ1-2; tentative D call: TRBD1 (6 bases). In germline, CDR1 is LNHDA, CDR2 SQIVND (reference sequence). V lost 3 bases and J lost 8, with 13 bases in between. This CDR3 is built from 13 residues. CDR3 loop: CASSMGAGTGYTF. The CDR3 coding sequence is TGTGCCAGTAGTATGGGCGCAGGGACAGGCTACACCTTC.

The V gene is TRBV4-3, the J gene TRBJ2-2, with D unclear. V lost 2 bases and J lost 2, with 12 bases in between. CDR1 is LGHNA, CDR2 YSLEER, per germline. There are 16 residues in the CDR3. The DNA of the CDR3 is TGCGCCAGCAGCCAATTTGGTCAGATAAACACCGGGGAGCTGTTTTTT. It codes for CASSQFGQINTGELFF.

This clone was counted a single time. This chain links TRBV5-4 with TRBJ2-7, with D possibly matching TRBD2 (6 bases). V was shortened by 4 bases and J by 7 bases, with 18 bases between the two germline ends. The CDR3 is 14 amino acids. The germline gives CDR1 SGHNT, CDR2 YYREEE (reference sequence). CDR3 loop: CASSSLAGIGEQYF. CDR3 coding DNA: TGTGCCAGCAGCAGCCTGGCGGGGATTGGGGAGCAGTACTTC.

The rearrangement uses TRBV28 and TRBJ2-3; TRBD2 matches 7 bases. CDR1 and CDR2 (germline): MDHEN, SYDVKM. The CDR3 has 15 amino acids. Trimming removed 6 bases from V and 6 bases from J; junction bases left unmatched: 12. CDR3 region: CASSLAGLAGDTQYF. DNA for the CDR3: TGTGCCAGCAGCTTAGCGGGTCTGGCCGGGGATACGCAGTATTTT.

V and J are TRBV9 and TRBJ2-7, with 12 bases lining up with TRBD2. Per germline, CDR1 SGDLS and CDR2 YYNGEE. The trim removed 0 bases at V and 5 bases at J, leaving 9 bases unmatched. The CDR3 is made up of 17 amino acids. The CDR3 bases are TGTGCCAGCAGCGTAGGACTAGCGGGAGAAGCTGTCGACGAGCAGTACTTC. It is translated as CASSVGLAGEAVDEQYF. The full variable domain, in which reference TRBV9 and TRBJ2-7 provide the parts outside the CDR3, is DSGVTQTPKHLITATGQRVTLRCSPRSGDLSVYWYQQSLDQGLQFLIQYYNGEERAKGNILERFSAQQFPDLHSELNLSSLELGDSALYFCASSVGLAGEAVDEQYFGPGTRLTVT.

The gene calls are TRBV7-2 and TRBJ2-1; 11 nucleotides match TRBD2. V was clipped by 0 bases and J by 6 bases; unmatched bases: 1. The CDR3 runs 15 residues. CDR1 is SGHTA, CDR2 FQGNSA, per germline. CDR3 in amino acids: CASSLALAGGNEQFF. DNA of the CDR3: TGTGCCAGCAGCTTAGCGCTAGCGGGAGGCAATGAGCAGTTCTTC. Complete variable domain (other parts from reference TRBV7-2 and TRBJ2-1): GAGVSQSPSNKVTEKGKDVELRCDPISGHTALYWYRQSLGQGLEFLIYFQGNSAPDKSGLPSDRFSAERTGGSVSTLTIQRTQQEDSAVYLCASSLALAGGNEQFFGPGTRLTVL.

This clone has only a few counts. The J gene is TRBJ2-1, the V gene TRBV6-4; a weak D match, TRBD2 (6 bases). The CDR3 length is 15 residues. V was cut by 5 bases and J by 8 bases, with 19 bases left in between. In germline, CDR1 is MRHNA, CDR2 SNTAGT. Here the CDR3 DNA reads TGTGCCAGCAGTCCGCAGGGAGGTAATTCCGATGAGCAGTTCTTC. Translation gives CASSPQGGNSDEQFF.